These 32 T cell receptor beta chains were all obtained from the same sample, sequenced in a study of T cell responses to AZD1222 COVID-19 vaccine. Sequencing used immunoSEQ multiplex PCR; TCRdb keeps in-frame clones, though not all of them. The sample has fewer than 100,000 clones; around nine tenths are singletons. The sequencing used peripheral blood, collected on day 0 of AZD1222 vaccination. All receptors come from an adult in good health.

The genes are TRBV18 and TRBJ2-3, with no clear D. The CDR3 covers 13 residues. With 1 base removed from V and 0 bases from J, the gap between germline ends came to 2 bases. CDR1 and CDR2 (germline): KGHSH, LQKENI. The CDR3 nucleotides are TGTGCCAGCTCACCACAGAGCACAGATACGCAGTATTTT. It specifies CASSPQSTDTQYF.

V gene TRBV5-1 combines with J gene TRBJ2-7; D ambiguous. CDR3 length: 15 amino acids. Between the trimmed V and J ends, which lost 6 bases and 3 bases, there was a span of 19 bases. Germline assignment: CDR1 SGHRS and CDR2 YFSETQ. The CDR3 nucleotides read TGCGCCAGCAAAGGCGGCGCAGGTCTATTCTACGAGCAGTACTTC. Amino acid sequence: CASKGGAGLFYEQYF.

This chain joins TRBV9 and TRBJ1-6; TRBD1 matches 8 bases. Germline V gives CDR1 SGDLS, CDR2 YYNGEE. The CDR3 contains 16 residues. Germline trimming cut 4 bases from V and 5 bases from J; bases unmatched to any gene: 8. CDR3 loop: CASSSRQGIDNSPLHF. The CDR3 DNA is TGTGCCAGCAGCTCACGACAGGGGATAGATAATTCACCCCTCCACTTT.

The gene calls are TRBV4-1 and TRBJ2-7; weak D call: TRBD1 (6 bases). Germline V gene sequence: CDR1 MGHRA, CDR2 YSYEKL. This CDR3 region has 15 residues. Trimming shortened V by 1 base and J by 2 bases, and 12 bases separated the two germline ends. The CDR3 sequence: CASSQAPGHPYEQYF. The CDR3 nucleotides are TGCGCCAGCAGCCAAGCACCGGGACACCCCTACGAGCAGTACTTC.

V usage is TRBV6-6 and J usage is TRBJ1-3, with a weak D call TRBD1 (5 bases). The V end lost 6 bases, the J end lost 4 bases, and 16 bases lay between the germline ends. This CDR3 comprises 15 residues. Germline V gene lookup returns CDR1 MNHNY and CDR2 SVGAGI (reference sequence). CDR3 in DNA: TGTGCCAGCAGCATAGGGGACGTTAGGGGAAACACCATATATTTT. Protein product: CASSIGDVRGNTIYF.

CDR3: CASTLTGGRDTEAFF. CDR3 in DNA: TGTGCCAGCACTTTGACAGGGGGCAGAGACACTGAAGCTTTCTTT. The chain couples TRBV7-9 to TRBJ1-1; the match to TRBD1 covers 10 bases. The CDR3 length is 15 residues. Unmatched junction bases numbered 8, after V lost 7 bases and J lost 3 bases. Per the germline V gene, CDR1 is SEHNR and CDR2 is FQNEAQ (reference sequence).

The sample holds one count of this clone. V gene TRBV4-2 combines with J gene TRBJ1-2; tentative D call: TRBD1 (5 bases). From germline, CDR1 is LGHNA and CDR2 YNFKEQ. Trimming pared 0 bases from V and 7 bases from J, leaving 12 bases between. There are 14 residues in the CDR3. The CDR3 region has the DNA TGTGCCAGCAGCCAAGAAGGGGAGGTGGGTGGCTACACCTTC. This encodes CASSQEGEVGGYTF.

This clone turned up a few times. This chain connects TRBV27 to TRBJ1-5; D gene unclear. This CDR3 is 15 amino acids long. V lost 5 bases, J lost 2 bases, and 13 bases lay in between. Germline V gene sequence: CDR1 MNHEY, CDR2 SMNVEV (reference sequence). CDR3 sequence: CASSNQWLGNQPQHF. The CDR3 region has the DNA TGTGCCAGCAGTAACCAGTGGCTTGGCAATCAGCCCCAGCATTTT.

The chain links TRBV3-1 (or the pseudogene TRBV3-2) to TRBJ1-3; D is perhaps TRBD1 (6 bases). Germline V gives CDR1 LGHDT, CDR2 YNNKEL (reference sequence). V was trimmed by 0 bases and J by 7 bases, leaving 13 bases between them. The CDR3 spans 15 residues. The CDR3 reads CASSQDRTRGNTIYF. The CDR3 nucleotides are TGTGCCAGCAGCCAAGACAGGACCAGGGGCAACACCATATATTTT.

Here the CDR3 reads CASSYRAQFF. As DNA, the CDR3 is TGTGCCAGCAGCTACAGGGCACAGTTCTTC. V gene TRBV5-8 combines with J gene TRBJ2-1, with a tentative D call TRBD1 (6 bases). Trimming shortened V by 3 bases and J by 13 bases, and 8 bases separated the two germline ends. Germline V gene data show CDR1 as SGHTS and CDR2 as YDEGEE. This CDR3 comprises 10 residues.

The chain has TRBV9 and TRBJ2-1; the D gene could be TRBD1 or TRBD2 (5 bases each). The V gene's germline CDR1 is SGDLS and CDR2 YYNGEE. With 1 base removed from V and 7 bases from J, the gap between germline ends came to 15 bases. The CDR3 has 15 residues. The CDR3 DNA reads as TGTGCCAGCAGCGTACAGGGTAACATAGCGAATGAGCAGTTCTTC. It codes for CASSVQGNIANEQFF.

The chain recombines TRBV28 with TRBJ2-7; 7 nucleotides match TRBD2. Germline V CDR1 and CDR2: MDHEN, SYDVKM. Trimming removed 5 bases from V and 3 bases from J; junction bases left unmatched: 10. The CDR3 contains 15 residues. The CDR3 reads CASSRGRGSYYEQYF. Here the CDR3 DNA reads TGTGCCAGCAGTCGAGGGAGGGGCAGCTACTACGAGCAGTACTTC.

This chain links TRBV4-1 with TRBJ1-1, with D perhaps matching TRBD1 (5 bases). Germline V gene data show CDR1 as MGHRA and CDR2 as YSYEKL. The CDR3 extends over 13 amino acids. V lost 1 base and J lost 8, with 11 bases in between. The CDR3 DNA reads as TGCGCCAGCAGCCAAGTAGTAAGGGGCGAAGCTTTCTTT. Protein product: CASSQVVRGEAFF.

This clone was counted only a few times. CDR3 residues: CASSPRLSGELFF. CDR3 bases: TGTGCCAGCAGTCCCCGGTTATCCGGGGAGCTGTTTTTT. J is TRBJ2-2 and V is TRBV6-5; D not certain. CDR1 is MNHEY and CDR2 is SVGAGI in the germline V gene. The CDR3 length is 13 residues. V lost 5 bases to trimming and J lost 6 bases, with 10 bases between them.

The chain couples TRBV11-2 to TRBJ2-3, with 7 positions matching TRBD2. V was pared by 0 bases and J by 8 bases, with 20 bases of the junction left unmatched. Looked up from germline, CDR1 is SGHAT and CDR2 is FQNNGV. This CDR3 contains 19 residues. In DNA form, the CDR3 reads TGTGCCAGCAGCTTAGATAAGGGAGATAGGACTAGAGATGGAGGTACGCAGTATTTT. Its protein product is CASSLDKGDRTRDGGTQYF. Drawing the rest from reference TRBV11-2 and TRBJ2-3, the complete variable domain is EAGVAQSPRYKIIEKRQSVAFWCNPISGHATLYWYQQILGQGPKLLIQFQNNGVVDDSQLPKDRFSAERLKGVDSTLKIQPAKLEDSAVYLCASSLDKGDRTRDGGTQYFGPGTRLTVL.

The chain uses TRBV4-3 and TRBJ2-1; D may be TRBD2 (5 bases). Trimming left V 1 base short and J 8 bases short, with 18 bases between. The germline gives CDR1 LGHNA, CDR2 YSLEER. This CDR3 region has 16 residues. The CDR3 loop reads CASSQAFSVIGDEQFF. In DNA form, the CDR3 reads TGCGCCAGCAGCCAAGCGTTCTCAGTTATCGGGGATGAGCAGTTCTTC.

This clone was seen once. CDR3 in amino acids: CAWDPGAGGYGYTF. For the CDR3, the DNA is TGTGCCTGGGACCCCGGCGCAGGCGGCTATGGCTACACCTTC. J is TRBJ1-2 and V is TRBV30; D is unresolved. Germline lookup yields CDR1 GTSNPN and CDR2 SVGIG (reference sequence). Trimming took 5 bases from V and 4 from J, leaving 17 bases between them. The CDR3 totals 14 residues.

The chain is built from TRBV2 and TRBJ1-2, with D maybe TRBD1 (6 bases). V was pared by 7 bases and J by 4 bases, with 13 bases between. Germline V gene lookup returns CDR1 SNHLY and CDR2 FYNNEI. This CDR3 comprises 13 residues. The CDR3 sequence: CASTLGASYGYTF. CDR3 DNA sequence: TGTGCCAGCACTTTGGGGGCTAGCTATGGCTACACCTTC.

The chain recombines TRBV7-8 with TRBJ2-1, with 15 bases fitting TRBD2. V gave up 0 bases and J gave up 15 bases; unmatched junction bases: 6. The V gene's germline CDR1 is SGHVS and CDR2 FQNEAQ. The CDR3 loop spans 15 amino acids. CDR3 nucleotides: TGTGCCAGCAGCTTAGCCCGGACTAGCGGGGGGGCCTGGTTCTTC. Protein: CASSLARTSGGAWFF.

This chain links TRBV19 with TRBJ2-6; no definite D call. The CDR3 is 17 amino acids. Germline V gives CDR1 LNHDA, CDR2 SQIVND (reference sequence). With 5 bases removed from V and 0 bases from J, the gap between germline ends came to 14 bases. The DNA for the CDR3 is TGTGCCAGTAGTCCCAGCAGGACGGTCTCTGGGGCCAACGTCCTGACTTTC. Residues: CASSPSRTVSGANVLTF.

The CDR3 DNA follows: TGCGCCAGCAGTGAAGTAAACACAGATACGCAGTATTTT. Encoded protein: CASSEVNTDTQYF. The V and J genes are TRBV10-1 and TRBJ2-3, with D uncertain. V lost 3 bases, J lost 2 bases, and 6 bases lay in between. This CDR3 region has 13 residues. The germline CDR1 and CDR2 sequences are WNHNN and SYGVQD (reference sequence).

This rearrangement joins TRBV10-2 to TRBJ1-5, with TRBD1 matching 9 bases. V dropped 3 bases and J dropped 4; count of bases not matched to a gene: 7. Germline loops: CDR1 WSHSY, CDR2 SAAADI. The CDR3 length is 16 residues. The CDR3 region has the DNA TGCGCCAGCAGTGAACCCGGGACAGGGCCGAATCAGCCCCAGCATTTT. Residues: CASSEPGTGPNQPQHF.

J is TRBJ1-1 and V is TRBV6-5, with 7 bases fitting TRBD1. CDR1 and CDR2 from the germline V gene are MNHEY and SVGAGI. After removal of 1 base from V and 5 bases from J, the junction contained 10 bases not matched to a gene. The CDR3 length is 16 residues. DNA of the CDR3: TGTGCCAGCAGTTACTATAGGGGGCTGGCGGAAACTGAAGCTTTCTTT. This translates into CASSYYRGLAETEAFF.

The chain employs TRBV15 and TRBJ1-2, with D perhaps matching TRBD1 (5 bases). Germline CDR1 LNHNV, CDR2 YYDKDF (reference sequence). The CDR3 consists of 15 residues. V lost 4 bases to trimming and J lost 4 bases, with 16 bases between them. In DNA form, the CDR3 reads TGTGCCACCAGCATACCGGGGGGGTTTGGCTATGGCTACACCTTC. Translated: CATSIPGGFGYGYTF.

The chain carries TRBV10-2 and TRBJ1-6; 9 bases fit TRBD1. From germline, CDR1 is WSHSY and CDR2 SAAADI. The length of the CDR3 is 15 residues. The V and J ends lost 2 bases and 8 bases, in that order; junction bases with no gene match: 4. Written as DNA, the CDR3 is TGCGCCAGCAGTGAGACAGGGGGCAGGGATTCACCCCTCCACTTT. It is translated as CASSETGGRDSPLHF.

The chain is built from TRBV19 and TRBJ2-5; TRBD1 matches at 9 bases. Germline V gives CDR1 LNHDA, CDR2 SQIVND (reference sequence). The CDR3 is 14 residues long. Trimming took 3 bases from V and 6 from J; bases not matched to a gene: 5. CDR3 amino acids: CASSIGQGQKTQYF. The DNA for the CDR3 is TGTGCCAGTAGTATCGGACAGGGGCAGAAGACCCAGTACTTC.

The chain has TRBV29-1 and TRBJ2-7; D gene unclear. Germline V lookup: CDR1 SQVTM, CDR2 ANQGSEA. This CDR3 is 11 amino acids long. Trimming shortened V by 4 bases and J by 3 bases, and 7 bases separated the two germline ends. CDR3: CSVVLGYEQYF. Written as DNA, the CDR3 is TGCAGCGTTGTATTGGGCTACGAGCAGTACTTC.

Comment on this clone: Relative to the germline gene, one junction end is altered; a read error may explain this. The chain links TRBV3-1 (or the pseudogene TRBV3-2) to TRBJ1-4; 7 bases are a match to TRBD1. Germline-derived CDR1 and CDR2 are LGHDT and YNNKEL (reference sequence). The CDR3 totals 17 residues. This CDR3 is CASSKEFGTVWDEKLFF. The CDR3 region has the DNA TGTGCCAGCAGCAAAGAATTCGGGACAGTTTGGGATGAAAAACTGTTTTTT.

The genes are TRBV27 and TRBJ2-6; D unresolved. Trimming took off 5 bases at V and 0 bases at J, with 8 bases between the two ends. CDR1 MNHEY and CDR2 SMNVEV come from the germline V gene (reference sequence). The CDR3 is 15 amino acids. CDR3 residues: CASSVLSSGANVLTF. CDR3 sequence (DNA): TGTGCCAGCAGTGTCTTAAGCTCTGGGGCCAACGTCCTGACTTTC.

The chain recombines TRBV19 with TRBJ1-1; no firm D call. This CDR3 is 12 amino acids long. CDR1 is LNHDA and CDR2 is SQIVND in the germline V gene (reference sequence). Trimming shortened V by 4 bases and J by 4 bases, and 7 bases separated the two germline ends. The CDR3 nucleotides are TGTGCCAGTAGTAGCAGGTTCACTGAAGCTTTCTTT. This sequence encodes CASSSRFTEAFF. Based on the CDR3 plus reference TRBV19 and TRBJ1-1, the full variable domain is DGGITQSPKYLFRKEGQNVTLSCEQNLNHDAMYWYRQDPGQGLRLIYYSQIVNDFQKGDIAEGYSVSREKKESFPLTVTSAQKNPTAFYLCASSSRFTEAFFGQGTRLTVV.

This chain connects TRBV9 to TRBJ2-1, with 11 nucleotides matching TRBD1. The J segment lost 7 bases and the V segment lost 0 bases, leaving 3 bases of the junction unmatched. The germline V gene has CDR1 SGDLS and CDR2 YYNGEE. The CDR3 has 15 amino acids. CDR3 DNA: TGTGCCAGCAGCGTAGGGACAGGGGGCCCTAATGAGCAGTTCTTC. Encoded protein: CASSVGTGGPNEQFF.

The chain carries TRBV5-1 and TRBJ2-1; D is ambiguous. CDR3 size: 12 residues. Trimming removed 4 bases from V and 8 bases from J, with 10 bases in between. Germline CDR1 and CDR2: SGHRS and YFSETQ. Here the CDR3 DNA reads TGCGCCAGCAGCCAGCCCGGCGATGAGCAGTTCTTC. Amino acids: CASSQPGDEQFF.